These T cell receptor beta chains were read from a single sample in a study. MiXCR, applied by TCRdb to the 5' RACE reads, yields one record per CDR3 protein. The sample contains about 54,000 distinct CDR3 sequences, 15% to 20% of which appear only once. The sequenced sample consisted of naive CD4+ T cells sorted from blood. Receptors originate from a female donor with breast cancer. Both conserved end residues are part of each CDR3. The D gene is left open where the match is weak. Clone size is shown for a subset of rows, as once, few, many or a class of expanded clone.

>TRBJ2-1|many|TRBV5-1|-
TGCGCCAGCAGCCTGGGTGGTCACAATGAGCAGTTCTTC
CASSLGGHNEQFF
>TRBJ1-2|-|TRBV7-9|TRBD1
TGTGCCGGCAGCTCCACCTCGGACAGGGGAGGTGGCTATGGCTACACCTTC
CAGSSTSDRGGGYGYTF
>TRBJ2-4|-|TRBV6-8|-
TGTGCCAGCAGCACCTGGGGGGCCAAAAACATTCAGTACTTC
CASSTWGAKNIQYF
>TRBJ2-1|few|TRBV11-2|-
TGTGCCAGCAGCCCTGAGACCGGAGGGAAGCAGTTCTTC
CASSPETGGKQFF
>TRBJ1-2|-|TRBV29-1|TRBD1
TGCAGCGTTGAGGGACAGGGGGCATCTAACTATGGCTACACCTTC
CSVEGQGASNYGYTF
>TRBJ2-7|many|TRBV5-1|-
TGCGCCAGCAGACCTACAGGGAGGGACGAGCAGTACTTC
CASRPTGRDEQYF
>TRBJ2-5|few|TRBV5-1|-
TGCGCCAGCAGCGACGGGCGTCTTCTCAAGACCCAGTACTTC
CASSDGRLLKTQYF
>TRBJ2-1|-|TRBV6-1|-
TGTGCCAGCAGGGAGGACAGCGACAATGAGCAGTTCTTC
CASREDSDNEQFF
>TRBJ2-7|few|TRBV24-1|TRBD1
TGTGCCACCGGGACAGCCGGGCTCTACGAGCAGTACTTC
CATGTAGLYEQYF
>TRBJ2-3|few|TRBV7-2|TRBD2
TGTGCCAGCAGCCGTGGCGGCGGGAGGGCCCCAGATACGCAGTATTTT
CASSRGGGRAPDTQYF
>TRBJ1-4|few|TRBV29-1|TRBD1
TGCAGCGCTATAGACAGGGTTGAAAAACTGTTTTTT
CSAIDRVEKLFF
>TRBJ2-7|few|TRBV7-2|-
TGTGCCAGCAGCTTAGGACTCAGATCCTACGAGCAGTACTTC
CASSLGLRSYEQYF
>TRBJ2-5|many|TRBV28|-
TGTGCCAGCAGTCTTCCTGGGGCAGGGGTTCAAGAGACCCAGTACTTC
CASSLPGAGVQETQYF
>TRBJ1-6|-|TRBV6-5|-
TGTGCCAGCAGTCCGGCCCGTGGGGACGCACCCCTCCACTTT
CASSPARGDAPLHF
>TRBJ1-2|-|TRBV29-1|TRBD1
TGCAGCGTCGCACAGGGGGCGGGAGGCTACACCTTC
CSVAQGAGGYTF
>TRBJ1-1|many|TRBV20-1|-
TGCAGTGCTACAACTAGGGTGGGTTTCATGAACACTGAAGCTTTCTTT
CSATTRVGFMNTEAFF
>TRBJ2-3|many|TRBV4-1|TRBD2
TGCGCCAGCAGCCGGACTCCGGGACTAGCGGGAGTGGTAGATACGCAGTATTTT
CASSRTPGLAGVVDTQYF
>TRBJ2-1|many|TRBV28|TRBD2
TGTGCCAGCAGTTCTAGCGGCGGGGGATGGAATGAGCAGTTCTTC
CASSSSGGGWNEQFF
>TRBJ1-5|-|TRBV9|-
TGTGCCAGCAGCGAAGGGGTAGGGAGCAATCAGCCCCAGCATTTT
CASSEGVGSNQPQHF
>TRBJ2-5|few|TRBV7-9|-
TGTGCCAGCAGCTTAGCTGGGCCGAGCCGAGAGACCCAGTACTTC
CASSLAGPSRETQYF
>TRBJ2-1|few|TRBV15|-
TGTGCCACCAGCAGAAGCAAAACTTACAATGAGCAGTTCTTC
CATSRSKTYNEQFF
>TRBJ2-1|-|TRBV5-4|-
TGTGCCAGCAGCTCTTGGGGTGCAGTTAACAATGAGCAGTTCTTC
CASSSWGAVNNEQFF
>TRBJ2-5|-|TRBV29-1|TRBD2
TGCAGCGTTGGTAAAGCGGGGGGGCGCGAGACCCAGTACTTC
CSVGKAGGRETQYF